This TCR beta chain was captured in a study of radiotherapy plus CTLA-4 blockade in lung cancer. Turning to the study itself: Objective responses were documented in approximately 18% of patients, with disease control in just over 30%. Study conclusions and caveats: After radiotherapy and ipilimumab, tumor-derived clones expanded in peripheral blood. It was early blood T cell clone dynamics, with interferon-beta, that reportedly best predicted response.

Chemo-refractory metastatic non-small-cell lung cancer patients were treated with focal radiation plus CTLA-4 blockade with ipilimumab. TCRdb keeps only in-frame clones here, not all; method: immunoSEQ multiplex PCR. The table has about 38,000 clones, 60% to 75% seen once. Worth noting for this clone: Antigen: not known.

Trimming removed 4 bases at V and 5 bases at J, with 12 bases between. Per the germline V gene, CDR1 is SGHDT and CDR2 is YYEEEE. The CDR3 extends over 13 amino acids. This material consisted of peripheral blood, taken from a patient treated with radiotherapy plus ipilimumab. The V and J genes are TRBV5-6 and TRBJ2-5; perhaps TRBD2 as D (5 bases). The receptor was isolated from a human donor with non-small cell lung cancer who had stable disease on radiotherapy plus ipilimumab. CDR3 amino acids: CASSPGVSETQYF. The CDR3 bases are TGTGCCAGCAGCCCCGGGGTCAGCGAGACCCAGTACTTC.